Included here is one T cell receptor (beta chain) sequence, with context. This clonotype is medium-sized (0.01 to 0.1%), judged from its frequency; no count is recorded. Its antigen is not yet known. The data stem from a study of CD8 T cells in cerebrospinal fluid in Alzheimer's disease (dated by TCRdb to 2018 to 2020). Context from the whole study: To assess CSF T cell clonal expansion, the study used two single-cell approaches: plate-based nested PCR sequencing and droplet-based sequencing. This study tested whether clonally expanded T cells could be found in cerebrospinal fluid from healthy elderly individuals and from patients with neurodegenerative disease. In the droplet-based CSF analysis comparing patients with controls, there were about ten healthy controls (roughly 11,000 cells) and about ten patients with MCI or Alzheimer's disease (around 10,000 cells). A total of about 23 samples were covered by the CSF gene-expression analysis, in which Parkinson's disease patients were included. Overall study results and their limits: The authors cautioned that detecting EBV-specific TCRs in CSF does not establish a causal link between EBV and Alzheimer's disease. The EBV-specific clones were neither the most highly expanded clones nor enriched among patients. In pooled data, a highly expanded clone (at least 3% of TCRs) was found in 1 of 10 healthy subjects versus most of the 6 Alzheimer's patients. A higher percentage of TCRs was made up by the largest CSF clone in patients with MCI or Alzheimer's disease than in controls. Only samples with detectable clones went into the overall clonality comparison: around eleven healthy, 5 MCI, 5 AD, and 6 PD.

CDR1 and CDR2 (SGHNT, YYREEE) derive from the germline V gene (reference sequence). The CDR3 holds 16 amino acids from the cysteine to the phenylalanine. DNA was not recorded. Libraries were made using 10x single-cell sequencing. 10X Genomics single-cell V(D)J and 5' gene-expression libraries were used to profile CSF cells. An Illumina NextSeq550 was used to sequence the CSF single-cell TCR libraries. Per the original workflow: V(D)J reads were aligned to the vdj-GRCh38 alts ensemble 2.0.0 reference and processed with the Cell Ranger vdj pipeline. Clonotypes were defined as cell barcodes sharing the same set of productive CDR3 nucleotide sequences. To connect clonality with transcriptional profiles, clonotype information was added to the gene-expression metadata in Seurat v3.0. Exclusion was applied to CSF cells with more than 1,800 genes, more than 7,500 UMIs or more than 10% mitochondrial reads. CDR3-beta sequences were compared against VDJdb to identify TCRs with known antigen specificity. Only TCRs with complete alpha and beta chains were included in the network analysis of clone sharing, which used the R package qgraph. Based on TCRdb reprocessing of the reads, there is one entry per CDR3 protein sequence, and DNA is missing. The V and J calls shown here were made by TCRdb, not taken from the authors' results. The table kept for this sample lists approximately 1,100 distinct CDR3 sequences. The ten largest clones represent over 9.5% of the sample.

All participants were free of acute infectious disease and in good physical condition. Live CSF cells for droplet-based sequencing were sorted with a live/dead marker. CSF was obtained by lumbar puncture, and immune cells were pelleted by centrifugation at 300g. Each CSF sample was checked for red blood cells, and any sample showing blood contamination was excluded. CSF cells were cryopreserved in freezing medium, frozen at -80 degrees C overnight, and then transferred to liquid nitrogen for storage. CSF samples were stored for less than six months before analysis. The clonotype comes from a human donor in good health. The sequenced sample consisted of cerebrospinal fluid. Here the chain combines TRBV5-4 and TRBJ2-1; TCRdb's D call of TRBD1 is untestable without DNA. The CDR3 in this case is CASSLGAGTGGNEQFF.